This TCR beta chain was obtained from a study of cytomegalovirus exposure and HLA in healthy donors. There are 16 residues in the CDR3. Losses at the gene ends were 0 bases for V and 4 bases for J; bases not matched to a gene: 5. Looked up from germline, CDR1 is LGHNA and CDR2 is YNFKEQ. In this sample, this clone turned up once. The target antigen is unknown. Study findings and constraints: An analysis that came later showed most CMV-associated TCR beta chains appearing HLA-restricted. CMV serostatus stood as the only immune exposure information on hand. The study labeled 164 TCR beta chains cytomegalovirus-associated.

The PCR ran on 60 Vbeta and 13 Jbeta primers. Data came from immunoSEQ multiplex PCR; TCRdb stores just in-frame clones and leaves some out. The table shows some 160,000 clones, with roughly 85% occurring only once. The sequenced sample was PBMCs. The V gene is TRBV4-2, the J gene TRBJ2-1; 8 bases map to TRBD1. The TCR sequence derives from a male donor in good health and CMV-seronegative. This CDR3 reads CASSQDIQGGYNEQFF. CDR3 coding DNA: TGTGCCAGCAGCCAAGATATACAGGGGGGATACAATGAGCAGTTCTTC.